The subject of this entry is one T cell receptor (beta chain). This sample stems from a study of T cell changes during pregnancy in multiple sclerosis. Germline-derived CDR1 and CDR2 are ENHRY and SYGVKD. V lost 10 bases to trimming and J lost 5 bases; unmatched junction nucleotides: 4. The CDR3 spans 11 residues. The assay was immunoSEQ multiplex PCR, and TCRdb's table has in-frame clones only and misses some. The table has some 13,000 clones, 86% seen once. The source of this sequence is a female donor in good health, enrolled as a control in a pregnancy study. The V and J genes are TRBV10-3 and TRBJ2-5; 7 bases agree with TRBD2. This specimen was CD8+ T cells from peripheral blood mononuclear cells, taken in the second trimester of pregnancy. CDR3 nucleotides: TGTGCCACAAGGGAGGGGGAGACCCAGTACTTC. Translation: CATREGETQYF.